The rows below give T cell receptor beta chains drawn from one sample of a study of blood T cell repertoires in COVID-19. Measured with immunoSEQ multiplex PCR; TCRdb has only the in-frame clones, and not every one. The sample yields 90,000 to 150,000 clones, roughly 81% seen once. The sequencing input was peripheral blood. All receptors come from a human donor in a cohort sampled during active COVID-19. Both conserved end residues are part of each CDR3. D genes are given only for firm matches. Clone size, where shown, is once, few, many, or a class for clones that have expanded.

clone size: NA
V gene: TRBV9
D gene: NA
CDR3 length: 14
J gene: TRBJ2-3
CDR3 DNA: TGTGCCAGCAGCGTACGACAGTTAACAGATACGCAGTATTTT
CDR3 protein: CASSVRQLTDTQYF

clone size: NA
V gene: TRBV19
D gene: NA
CDR3 length: 15
J gene: TRBJ2-2
CDR3 DNA: TGTGCCAGTAGTAGCACCAGGCTGAACACCGGGGAGCTGTTTTTT
CDR3 protein: CASSSTRLNTGELFF

clone size: NA
V gene: TRBV6-5
D gene: TRBD1
CDR3 length: 15
J gene: TRBJ1-2
CDR3 DNA: TGTGCCAGCAGTTACTCGACAGGGCGAGGCTATGGCTACACCTTC
CDR3 protein: CASSYSTGRGYGYTF

clone size: NA
V gene: TRBV24-1
D gene: NA
CDR3 length: 14
J gene: TRBJ2-2
CDR3 DNA: TGTGCCACCAGTGATCCCGGGAACCGAGGGGAGCTGTTTTTT
CDR3 protein: CATSDPGNRGELFF

clone size: NA
V gene: TRBV6-1
D gene: NA
CDR3 length: 13
J gene: TRBJ1-5
CDR3 DNA: TGTGCCAGCAGTGAGCGGCCCGGTCAGCCCCAGCATTTT
CDR3 protein: CASSERPGQPQHF

clone size: once
V gene: TRBV15
D gene: NA
CDR3 length: 15
J gene: TRBJ2-7
CDR3 DNA: TGTGCCACCAGCAGAGGACGGGGGGCTACCTACGAGCAGTACTTC
CDR3 protein: CATSRGRGATYEQYF

clone size: NA
V gene: TRBV7-2
D gene: TRBD2
CDR3 length: 16
J gene: TRBJ2-7
CDR3 DNA: TGTGCCAGCAGCCCCCAGGGAGCGGGGGGTTTGAGGGAGCAGTACTTC
CDR3 protein: CASSPQGAGGLREQYF

clone size: once
V gene: TRBV4-3
D gene: NA
CDR3 length: 14
J gene: TRBJ2-2
CDR3 DNA: TGCGCCAGCAGCGTCGACAGTAACACCGGGGAGCTGTTTTTT
CDR3 protein: CASSVDSNTGELFF

clone size: NA
V gene: TRBV19
D gene: NA
CDR3 length: 13
J gene: TRBJ1-2
CDR3 DNA: TGTGCCAGTAGTATTTACGACAGCTATGGCTACACCTTC
CDR3 protein: CASSIYDSYGYTF

clone size: NA
V gene: TRBV10-2
D gene: NA
CDR3 length: 14
J gene: TRBJ2-7
CDR3 DNA: TGCGCCAGCAGTGAAATGATGACTCGTTACGAGCAGTACTTC
CDR3 protein: CASSEMMTRYEQYF

clone size: NA
V gene: TRBV3-1/TRBV3-2
D gene: TRBD2
CDR3 length: 16
J gene: TRBJ2-5
CDR3 DNA: TGTGCCAGCAGCCAGGGGGTAGCGGGGGGTGGAAAGACCCAGTACTTC
CDR3 protein: CASSQGVAGGGKTQYF

clone size: NA
V gene: TRBV6-2/TRBV6-3
D gene: NA
CDR3 length: 12
J gene: TRBJ2-7
CDR3 DNA: TGTGCCAGCAGTTACCCAGGGGTCGAGCAGTACTTC
CDR3 protein: CASSYPGVEQYF

clone size: NA
V gene: TRBV7-2
D gene: TRBD1
CDR3 length: 16
J gene: TRBJ2-1
CDR3 DNA: TGTGCCAGCAGCTCCTACCGGGACAGGGGTTCAAATGAGCAGTTCTTC
CDR3 protein: CASSSYRDRGSNEQFF

clone size: NA
V gene: TRBV6-2/TRBV6-3
D gene: NA
CDR3 length: 12
J gene: TRBJ1-2
CDR3 DNA: TGTGCCAGCAGTTCAGGGGTCTATGGCTACACCTTC
CDR3 protein: CASSSGVYGYTF

clone size: NA
V gene: TRBV20-1
D gene: NA
CDR3 length: 10
J gene: TRBJ2-5
CDR3 DNA: TGCAGTGCTTTAAAAGAGACCCAGTACTTC
CDR3 protein: CSALKETQYF

clone size: NA
V gene: TRBV15
D gene: NA
CDR3 length: 15
J gene: TRBJ2-1
CDR3 DNA: TGTGCCACCAGCGGGCAACAGATTACCTACAATGAGCAGTTCTTC
CDR3 protein: CATSGQQITYNEQFF

clone size: NA
V gene: TRBV9
D gene: TRBD2
CDR3 length: 17
J gene: TRBJ2-5
CDR3 DNA: TGTGCCAGCAGCGCCGGACTAGCGGGGGGACACCAAGAGACCCAGTACTTC
CDR3 protein: CASSAGLAGGHQETQYF

clone size: NA
V gene: TRBV7-3
D gene: NA
CDR3 length: 13
J gene: TRBJ1-1
CDR3 DNA: TGTGCCAGCACCAATAAAGGGTCACAGGGCCTGATCTTT
CDR3 protein: CASTNKGSQGLIF

clone size: NA
V gene: TRBV7-2
D gene: TRBD2
CDR3 length: 16
J gene: TRBJ2-7
CDR3 DNA: TGTGCCAGCAGCTTAGCGGCGGGTGGGAGGGCCTACGAGCAGTACTTC
CDR3 protein: CASSLAAGGRAYEQYF

clone size: NA
V gene: TRBV5-1
D gene: TRBD2
CDR3 length: 17
J gene: TRBJ2-5
CDR3 DNA: TGCGCCAGCAGCTCCGGGACTAGCGGAGCGTACCAAGAGACCCAGTACTTC
CDR3 protein: CASSSGTSGAYQETQYF

clone size: NA
V gene: TRBV25-1
D gene: NA
CDR3 length: 11
J gene: TRBJ1-1
CDR3 DNA: TGTGCCAGCAGTCAGTACACTGAAGCTTTCTTT
CDR3 protein: CASSQYTEAFF

clone size: NA
V gene: TRBV19
D gene: NA
CDR3 length: 12
J gene: TRBJ1-1
CDR3 DNA: TGTGCCAGCAACCAGGGATCCACTGAAGCTTTCTTT
CDR3 protein: CASNQGSTEAFF

clone size: NA
V gene: TRBV7-6
D gene: TRBD1
CDR3 length: 15
J gene: TRBJ2-7
CDR3 DNA: TGTGCCAGCAGCTTAGTACAGGGGGCATCCTACGAGCAGTACTTC
CDR3 protein: CASSLVQGASYEQYF

clone size: NA
V gene: TRBV7-9
D gene: NA
CDR3 length: 12
J gene: TRBJ1-2
CDR3 DNA: TGTGCCAGCAGCTCAACTAACTATGGCTACACCTTC
CDR3 protein: CASSSTNYGYTF

clone size: NA
V gene: TRBV2
D gene: TRBD1
CDR3 length: 16
J gene: TRBJ2-1
CDR3 DNA: TGTGCCAGCAGTCCTCAAATGGGGACAGGAGACAATGAGCAGTTCTTC
CDR3 protein: CASSPQMGTGDNEQFF

clone size: NA
V gene: TRBV15
D gene: NA
CDR3 length: 15
J gene: TRBJ1-4
CDR3 DNA: TGTGCCACCAGCAGAGACCCGGGGGGAGGTGAAAAACTGTTTTTT
CDR3 protein: CATSRDPGGGEKLFF

clone size: NA
V gene: TRBV5-1
D gene: NA
CDR3 length: 17
J gene: TRBJ2-6
CDR3 DNA: TGCGCCAGCAGCCCGGATACAGCTCCCTCTGGGGCCAACGTCCTGACTTTC
CDR3 protein: CASSPDTAPSGANVLTF

clone size: NA
V gene: TRBV30
D gene: NA
CDR3 length: 13
J gene: TRBJ2-1
CDR3 DNA: TGTGCCTGGAAGCGATTCGCCTACAATGAGCAGTTCTTC
CDR3 protein: CAWKRFAYNEQFF

clone size: NA
V gene: TRBV5-1
D gene: TRBD1
CDR3 length: 18
J gene: TRBJ1-4
CDR3 DNA: TGCGCCAGCAGCTTGGAACCGGGACAGGGGGCTTGGAATGAAAAACTGTTTTTT
CDR3 protein: CASSLEPGQGAWNEKLFF

clone size: NA
V gene: TRBV29-1
D gene: NA
CDR3 length: 10
J gene: TRBJ1-1
CDR3 DNA: TGCAGCGGTGACAGCACTGAAGCTTTCTTT
CDR3 protein: CSGDSTEAFF

clone size: NA
V gene: TRBV5-1
D gene: NA
CDR3 length: 16
J gene: TRBJ2-3
CDR3 DNA: TGCGCCAGCAGCTTGGGATCGTTCCTAGGAGGAGATACGCAGTATTTT
CDR3 protein: CASSLGSFLGGDTQYF

clone size: NA
V gene: TRBV28
D gene: NA
CDR3 length: 15
J gene: TRBJ2-5
CDR3 DNA: TGTGCCAGCAGTTTACGCACAGGGTGGAGAGAGACCCAGTACTTC
CDR3 protein: CASSLRTGWRETQYF

clone size: once
V gene: TRBV19
D gene: NA
CDR3 length: 12
J gene: TRBJ1-4
CDR3 DNA: TGTGCCAGTACAGCAACTAATGAAAAACTGTTTTTT
CDR3 protein: CASTATNEKLFF

clone size: few
V gene: TRBV5-6
D gene: NA
CDR3 length: 12
J gene: TRBJ1-2
CDR3 DNA: TGTGCCAGCAGCTCCTTAGAATATGGCTACACCTTC
CDR3 protein: CASSSLEYGYTF

clone size: NA
V gene: TRBV20-1
D gene: TRBD1
CDR3 length: 14
J gene: TRBJ2-7
CDR3 DNA: TGCAGTGCTAGTATCAGGGGGCGAGGCTACGAGCAGTACTTC
CDR3 protein: CSASIRGRGYEQYF

clone size: NA
V gene: TRBV9
D gene: TRBD2
CDR3 length: 15
J gene: TRBJ2-7
CDR3 DNA: TGTGCCAGCAGCGTAGAGGCGGGAGGTACCTACGAGCAGTACTTC
CDR3 protein: CASSVEAGGTYEQYF

clone size: NA
V gene: TRBV18
D gene: TRBD1
CDR3 length: 14
J gene: TRBJ1-1
CDR3 DNA: TGTGCCAGCTCACCAAGGCAGGGGGCAACTGAAGCTTTCTTT
CDR3 protein: CASSPRQGATEAFF

clone size: NA
V gene: TRBV19
D gene: NA
CDR3 length: 15
J gene: TRBJ2-5
CDR3 DNA: TGTGCCAGTAGTACGCGGGACAGCCACCAAGAGACCCAGTACTTC
CDR3 protein: CASSTRDSHQETQYF

clone size: NA
V gene: TRBV6-5
D gene: NA
CDR3 length: 13
J gene: TRBJ1-3
CDR3 DNA: TGTGCCAGCAGTCGGGAGGCAGCCAACACCATATATTTT
CDR3 protein: CASSREAANTIYF

clone size: NA
V gene: TRBV27
D gene: NA
CDR3 length: 16
J gene: TRBJ2-6
CDR3 DNA: TGTGCCAGCAGTTTCCAGCGCGGGCCAGGGGCCAACGTCCTGACTTTC
CDR3 protein: CASSFQRGPGANVLTF

clone size: NA
V gene: TRBV7-8
D gene: TRBD2
CDR3 length: 17
J gene: TRBJ2-3
CDR3 DNA: TGTGCCAGCAGTCCTACTAGCGGGAGTGGGGCTACAGATACGCAGTATTTT
CDR3 protein: CASSPTSGSGATDTQYF

clone size: NA
V gene: TRBV24-1
D gene: TRBD1
CDR3 length: 14
J gene: TRBJ2-1
CDR3 DNA: TGTGCCACCAGTCGACAGGGATCTTACAATGAGCAGTTCTTC
CDR3 protein: CATSRQGSYNEQFF

clone size: once
V gene: TRBV5-1
D gene: NA
CDR3 length: 13
J gene: TRBJ2-7
CDR3 DNA: TGCGCCAGCAGCTTTACCGACAGCTACGAGCAGTACTTC
CDR3 protein: CASSFTDSYEQYF

clone size: NA
V gene: TRBV27
D gene: TRBD1
CDR3 length: 16
J gene: TRBJ1-6
CDR3 DNA: TGTGCCAGCAGTTTAAAGGGGACAGGGAACAGCTCACCCCTCCACTTT
CDR3 protein: CASSLKGTGNSSPLHF

clone size: NA
V gene: TRBV19
D gene: NA
CDR3 length: 15
J gene: TRBJ2-3
CDR3 DNA: TGTGCCAGTAGTTTGAGGTCCCTCGGCACAGATACGCAGTATTTT
CDR3 protein: CASSLRSLGTDTQYF

clone size: NA
V gene: TRBV5-8
D gene: NA
CDR3 length: 15
J gene: TRBJ2-2
CDR3 DNA: TGTGCCAGCAGCTTGCTATCTTTCGGCACCGGGGAGCTGTTTTTT
CDR3 protein: CASSLLSFGTGELFF

clone size: NA
V gene: TRBV24-1
D gene: NA
CDR3 length: 16
J gene: TRBJ1-4
CDR3 DNA: TGTGCCACCAGTGATCCTGCGCCAGGGGCGCGGGAAAAACTGTTTTTT
CDR3 protein: CATSDPAPGAREKLFF

clone size: NA
V gene: TRBV19
D gene: NA
CDR3 length: 14
J gene: TRBJ1-6
CDR3 DNA: TGTGCCAGTAGTAAGAGCTCCTATAATTCACCCCTCCACTTT
CDR3 protein: CASSKSSYNSPLHF

clone size: NA
V gene: TRBV5-4
D gene: NA
CDR3 length: 14
J gene: TRBJ1-2
CDR3 DNA: TGTGCCAGCAGCTTAGGCAGGGGAAACTATGGCTACACCTTC
CDR3 protein: CASSLGRGNYGYTF

clone size: NA
V gene: TRBV2
D gene: TRBD1
CDR3 length: 14
J gene: TRBJ1-1
CDR3 DNA: TGTGCCAGCAGTGAAACCCCCGACAGGGTTCGCGCTTTCTTT
CDR3 protein: CASSETPDRVRAFF

clone size: once
V gene: TRBV4-3
D gene: TRBD1
CDR3 length: 14
J gene: TRBJ1-1
CDR3 DNA: TGCGCCAGCAGCCCGGGGACAGGCGCCACTGAAGCTTTCTTT
CDR3 protein: CASSPGTGATEAFF

clone size: NA
V gene: TRBV11-3
D gene: TRBD1
CDR3 length: 15
J gene: TRBJ2-3
CDR3 DNA: TGTGCCAGCAGCGCCGGGACAGGGGGCGGGAATACGCAGTATTTT
CDR3 protein: CASSAGTGGGNTQYF

clone size: NA
V gene: TRBV11-1
D gene: TRBD1
CDR3 length: 14
J gene: TRBJ2-7
CDR3 DNA: TGTGCCAGCAGCTTAGACAGGGGAACCTACGAGCAGTACTTC
CDR3 protein: CASSLDRGTYEQYF

clone size: NA
V gene: TRBV28
D gene: NA
CDR3 length: 13
J gene: TRBJ1-2
CDR3 DNA: TGTGCCAGCAGTCCGGGGGACTTAGGGAGCTACACCTTC
CDR3 protein: CASSPGDLGSYTF

clone size: NA
V gene: TRBV4-1
D gene: NA
CDR3 length: 17
J gene: TRBJ2-5
CDR3 DNA: TGCGCCAGCAGCCCCATCGGACGAAGAGCGGATCTCAAGACCCAGTACTTC
CDR3 protein: CASSPIGRRADLKTQYF